The sequence of this T cell receptor (beta chain) was determined in a study of response to subunit inactivated influenza vaccine (dated by TCRdb to 2017 to 2018). Regarding the complete study: The study used deep quantitative T cell receptor repertoire profiling to track responses to a trivalent subunit inactivated influenza vaccine.

Paper-wide results and their limitations: It was suggested by the authors that each seasonal influenza vaccination may recruit only a limited number of new T cells.

This clonotype was observed a few times. Its antigen remains unidentified. No much larger clone exists at a distance of one base, and base qualities are not known. Library preparation was by RT-PCR. The instrument was an Illumina HiSeq 2500. TCRdb took the public reads, trimmed them with fastp at Q25, ran MiXCR for clone calling and kept in-frame beta chains. Rows merge per CDR3 protein into single entries with the most common DNA and genes. Counted in this sample were about 240,000 distinct CDR3 sequences; less than 15% of them appeared once. The top ten clonotypes cover about 7.8% of the sample. The starting material was non-naive T cells sorted from PBMCs, obtained 14 to 15 days before vaccination. Explained via the paper, the cell subset or site label denotes: memory T cell fraction. The sequence derives from a middle-aged man who received an inactivated influenza vaccine. Donor details come from another sample of the same person, matched by shared clones.

The nucleotides read TGTGCCAGCAGCCCCAAACCGGGACAGAACTATGGCTACACCTTC. Translated, this gives CASSPKPGQNYGYTF. The chain employs TRBV7-2 and TRBJ1-2, with 7 bases aligning to TRBD1. Spanning cysteine to phenylalanine, the CDR3 consists of 15 amino acids. Only CDR3 DNA is held: 45 bases, read in frame from base 1. V has 5 bases trimmed and J has 2 bases trimmed; junction bases matching no gene number 8. The germline V gene encodes CDR1 SGHTA and CDR2 FQGNSA.